The 26 T cell receptor beta chains presented below share a single source sample, sequenced in a study of shared clonotypes between healthy human individuals. Profiled with immunoSEQ multiplex PCR; TCRdb holds only in-frame clones, not every one. There are 530,000 or so clones in the sample; roughly 79% occur only once, and about 12% lies in the top ten. The sequencing input was PBMCs. The source of these receptors is a woman aged 40-49 years in good health. Some clones in this sample may be carry-over from other donors' samples.

This chain connects TRBV29-1 to TRBJ1-2; D perhaps matches TRBD1 (5 bases). CDR1 is SQVTM, CDR2 ANQGSEA, per germline. The CDR3 length is 13 residues. The V gene lost 6 bases and the J gene lost 2 bases, with 13 bases spanning the gap. DNA for the CDR3: TGCAGCGTCCCCCGGCAGGGAAACTATGGCTACACCTTC. As protein: CSVPRQGNYGYTF.

The CDR3 sequence is CASSRDVRRQSRANVLTF. In nucleotides, the CDR3 is TGTGCCAGCAGCCGAGATGTGAGACGACAAAGTCGGGCCAACGTCCTGACTTTC. The rearrangement joins TRBV7-2 to TRBJ2-6, with no clear D. The CDR3 consists of 18 residues. V gave up 5 bases and J gave up 5 bases, with 22 bases separating them. Germline CDR1 reads SGHTA; CDR2 reads FQGNSA.

CDR3 region: CASRRPSLDTDTQYF. In DNA form, the CDR3 reads TGTGCCAGCAGGCGCCCCAGCCTAGATACAGATACGCAGTATTTT. The chain carries TRBV27 and TRBJ2-3; D unclear. Trimming cost V 6 bases and J 3 bases, with 16 bases left between them. The germline CDR1 and CDR2 sequences are MNHEY and SMNVEV (reference sequence). This CDR3 contains 15 residues.

V gene TRBV7-2 combines with J gene TRBJ2-5; D remains unclear. This CDR3 is built from 15 residues. Deletions cut 6 bases from V and 5 bases from J, with 19 bases between. CDR1 and CDR2 (germline): SGHTA, FQGNSA. The CDR3 nucleotides read TGTGCCAGCAGTCCATGGGCGGCCGGGTTTGAGACCCAGTACTTC. Its protein is CASSPWAAGFETQYF.

This chain joins TRBV7-3 and TRBJ2-7; D may match TRBD1 or TRBD2 (5 bases each). The CDR3 is 15 amino acids. Per germline, CDR1 SGHTA and CDR2 FQGTGA. The germline V and J ends were trimmed by 6 bases and 4 bases, with 19 bases remaining between them. The CDR3 DNA sequence: TGTGCCAGCAGTCTCCAGGGAGCGCCAAATTACGAGCAGTACTTC. Translation: CASSLQGAPNYEQYF. Variable domain in full (rest from reference TRBV7-3 and TRBJ2-7): GAGVSQTPSNKVTEKGKYVELRCDPISGHTALYWYRQSLGQGPEFLIYFQGTGAADDSGLPNDRFFAVRPEGSVSTLKIQRTERGDSAVYLCASSLQGAPNYEQYFGPGTRLTVT.

This clone has more than one count but fewer than ten. The J gene is TRBJ2-7, the V gene TRBV19, with 15 bases lining up with TRBD2. Germline V gene data show CDR1 as LNHDA and CDR2 as SQIVND (reference sequence). After removal of 3 bases from V and 6 bases from J, the junction contained 3 bases not matched to a gene. The CDR3 runs to 15 residues. The CDR3, as DNA: TGTGCCAGTAGTATCCCGGGACTAGCGGGAGGCGAGCAGTACTTC. This sequence encodes CASSIPGLAGGEQYF.

This clone was found a few times. The chain recombines TRBV28 with TRBJ2-1; TRBD1 aligns across 8 bases. The V gene's germline CDR1 is MDHEN and CDR2 SYDVKM. The CDR3 is made up of 16 amino acids. Trimming at V came to 2 bases and at J to 1 base, leaving 4 bases not matched to a gene. CDR3 in DNA: TGTGCCAGCAGTTTAGGGGGGACAGGTTCCTACAATGAGCAGTTCTTC. This gives the protein CASSLGGTGSYNEQFF.

This chain joins TRBV6-5 and TRBJ1-4; weak D call: TRBD1 (6 bases). The CDR3 length is 15 residues. Germline CDR1 reads MNHEY; CDR2 reads SVGAGI. Between the trimmed V and J ends, which lost 0 bases and 8 bases, there was a span of 13 bases. CDR3 residues: CASSYSAGAREKLFF. CDR3 nucleotide sequence: TGTGCCAGCAGTTACTCGGCGGGGGCTAGGGAAAAACTGTTTTTT.

As to this clone: This could be a read error, since a much larger clone is one nucleotide away. The chain couples TRBV5-5 to TRBJ2-7, with D perhaps matching TRBD1 or TRBD2 (5 bases each). This CDR3 has 13 amino acids. V was pared by 0 bases and J by 3 bases, with 7 bases between. CDR1 is SGHKS and CDR2 is YYEKEE in the germline V gene (reference sequence). The CDR3 sequence is CASSLGGIYEQYF. The DNA of the CDR3 is TGTGCCAGCAGCTTGGGGGGGATCTACGAGCAGTACTTC.

V usage is TRBV5-1 and J usage is TRBJ1-1; TRBD1 aligns across 7 bases. Germline V gives CDR1 SGHRS, CDR2 YFSETQ. This CDR3 is built from 15 residues. The junction had 13 bases not matched to a gene; V was cut back by 4 bases and J by 7 bases. The CDR3 nucleotides are TGCGCCAGCAGCGGGGGACAGCCCGGGGTCCATGAAGCTTTCTTT. This encodes CASSGGQPGVHEAFF.

This clone came up once. The chain carries TRBV29-1 and TRBJ2-3; 7 nucleotides line up with TRBD1. The CDR3 sequence is 14 residues long. Germline V gives CDR1 SQVTM, CDR2 ANQGSEA. The V and J ends lost 6 bases and 0 bases, in that order; junction bases with no gene match: 6. CDR3 sequence (DNA): TGCAGCGTGGTAGGGGGCCCGAGCACAGATACGCAGTATTTT. Translation gives CSVVGGPSTDTQYF.

The chain links TRBV28 to TRBJ2-1; 7 nucleotides line up with TRBD2. There are 15 residues in the CDR3. Germline CDR1 is MDHEN and CDR2 is SYDVKM. The trim removed 6 bases at V and 8 bases at J, leaving 13 bases unmatched. The CDR3 region has the DNA TGTGCCAGCAGGTCGAGACTAGCACGGGGGGATGAGCAGTTCTTC. Its protein is CASRSRLARGDEQFF.

V gene TRBV27 combines with J gene TRBJ1-1, with 7 nucleotides matching TRBD1. In germline, CDR1 is MNHEY, CDR2 SMNVEV (reference sequence). J gave up 3 bases and V 6 bases, and 7 bases lay outside the gene matches. The CDR3 has 14 residues. CDR3 nucleotides: TGTGCCAGCAGAAGTCCAGGGGGTGACACTGAAGCTTTCTTT. This translates into CASRSPGGDTEAFF.

V is TRBV27 and J is TRBJ1-2; D unresolved. Germline-derived CDR1 and CDR2 are MNHEY and SMNVEV (reference sequence). This CDR3 contains 14 residues. V was clipped by 5 bases and J by 7 bases, with 17 bases between them. The DNA of the CDR3 is TGTGCCAGCAGTCCCCATAGCGTAGGGCCTGGCTACACCTTC. This codes for CASSPHSVGPGYTF.

The chain uses TRBV7-9 and TRBJ2-7; D gene uncertain. The CDR3 is 12 amino acids. Germline V gene sequence: CDR1 SEHNR, CDR2 FQNEAQ (reference sequence). The V end was cut by 4 bases, the J end by 0 bases, with 4 bases between. The CDR3 region has the DNA TGTGCCAGCAGCTGGTCCTCCTACGAGCAGTACTTC. Protein: CASSWSSYEQYF. The full variable domain, with the rest looked up from reference TRBV7-9 and TRBJ2-7, is DTGVSQNPRHKITKRGQNVTFRCDPISEHNRLYWYRQTLGQGPEFLTYFQNEAQLEKSRLLSDRFSAERPKGSFSTLEIQRTEQGDSAMYLCASSWSSYEQYFGPGTRLTVT.

The V and J genes are TRBV9 and TRBJ1-6, with D hard to call. Germline V CDR1 and CDR2: SGDLS, YYNGEE. CDR3 length equals 16 residues. Trimming cost V 7 bases and J 7 bases, with 21 bases left between them. CDR3: CASGPTRRTVNSPLHF. The CDR3 nucleotides are TGTGCCAGCGGCCCTACCCGGAGAACAGTGAATTCACCCCTCCACTTT.

The gene calls are TRBV5-4 and TRBJ2-7; 7 bases are a match to TRBD2. Germline V gives CDR1 SGHNT, CDR2 YYREEE (reference sequence). V was clipped by 6 bases and J by 4 bases; unmatched bases: 13. CDR3 size: 15 residues. CDR3 nucleotide sequence: TGTGCCAGCACCCCCGCGGCGGGAGTTGGTTACGAGCAGTACTTC. Translation: CASTPAAGVGYEQYF.

This clone came up once. CDR3: CASSPLGRTYEQYF. The CDR3, as DNA: TGTGCCAGCTCACCACTTGGGAGAACCTACGAGCAGTACTTC. The chain couples TRBV18 to TRBJ2-7, with D possibly being TRBD2 (5 bases). V lost 1 base and J lost 2, with 9 bases in between. CDR3 length: 14 residues. Germline CDR1 is KGHSH and CDR2 is LQKENI.

The V gene is TRBV19, the J gene TRBJ1-5, with TRBD1 matching 11 bases. With V trimmed by 8 bases and J by 2 bases, 23 bases remained unmatched. CDR3 size: 21 residues. Germline V gives CDR1 LNHDA, CDR2 SQIVND (reference sequence). As DNA, the CDR3 is TGTGCCAGTTCCCGTGTAAGGGCCGGGACAGGGGGGTCTTTTGGCAATCAGCCCCAGCATTTT. This gives the protein CASSRVRAGTGGSFGNQPQHF.

Comments on this clone: The sample holds other DNA sequences that translate to the same CDR3. V and J are TRBV27 and TRBJ1-1; D is undetermined. In germline, CDR1 is MNHEY, CDR2 SMNVEV (reference sequence). Deletions cut 3 bases from V and 4 bases from J, with 9 bases between. This CDR3 region has 13 residues. CDR3 protein: CASSFLGFTEAFF. The CDR3 nucleotides read TGTGCCAGCAGTTTTCTGGGATTCACTGAAGCTTTCTTT.

This clone came up a few times. The V gene is TRBV7-2, the J gene TRBJ2-2; a possible D gene is TRBD1 (5 bases). Germline V gives CDR1 SGHTA, CDR2 FQGNSA. The CDR3 length is 15 residues. Trimming removed 7 bases at V and 6 bases at J, with 18 bases between. CDR3 amino acids: CASTPVAGWPGELFF. The CDR3 DNA follows: TGTGCCAGCACCCCGGTCGCAGGGTGGCCCGGGGAGCTGTTTTTT.

The V call is TRBV30, the J call TRBJ2-5; D is unclear. The end of the DNA fits TRBJ2-7 better, so the J call may be wrong. Germline V gene data show CDR1 as GTSNPN and CDR2 as SVGIG (reference sequence). The CDR3 spans 14 residues. The DNA of the CDR3 is TGTGCCTGGAGTGTAAAACAGTCATCCTACGAGCAGTACTTC. Translated, it gives CAWSVKQSSYEQYF.

This rearrangement joins TRBV2 to TRBJ1-1, with TRBD1 as a possible D gene (6 bases). This CDR3 spans 15 amino acids. V lost 5 bases to trimming and J lost 0 bases, with 13 bases between them. Germline V gives CDR1 SNHLY, CDR2 FYNNEI. The CDR3 reads CASSTHRVMNTEAFF. The CDR3 coding sequence is TGTGCCAGCAGTACCCACAGGGTAATGAACACTGAAGCTTTCTTT.

The chain recombines TRBV2 with TRBJ1-5, with no clear D. Germline loops: CDR1 SNHLY, CDR2 FYNNEI. The CDR3 contains 15 residues. Trimming stripped 8 bases from V and 4 bases from J, with 18 bases between. CDR3 nucleotide sequence: TGTGCCAGCTCTCTCCAGGCCAGAGGGAATCAGCCCCAGCATTTT. It codes for CASSLQARGNQPQHF. Full variable domain (missing parts from reference TRBV2 and TRBJ1-5): EPEVTQTPSHQVTQMGQEVILRCVPISNHLYFYWYRQILGQKVEFLVSFYNNEISEKSEIFDDQFSVERPDGSNFTLKIRSTKLEDSAMYFCASSLQARGNQPQHFGDGTRLSIL.

CDR3 nucleotide sequence: TGTGCCAGCAGTGAAGAGGACGGACCCCATGAGACCCAGTACTTC. Its protein product is CASSEEDGPHETQYF. The chain uses TRBV6-1 and TRBJ2-5; D unresolved. This CDR3 is built from 15 residues. CDR1 MNHNS and CDR2 SASEGT come from the germline V gene. V lost 1 base, J lost 5 bases, and 14 bases lay in between.

CDR3 loop: CSVERSGDTQYF. In DNA, the CDR3 is TGCAGCGTTGAACGGAGCGGTGATACGCAGTATTTT. The chain carries TRBV29-1 and TRBJ2-3; D possibly corresponds to TRBD2 (5 bases). Germline-derived CDR1 and CDR2 are SQVTM and ANQGSEA. The CDR3 has 12 residues. Trimming took off 2 bases at V and 6 bases at J, with 9 bases between the two ends.